This record covers a single T cell receptor beta chain. Its specificity is unknown. Trimming cost V 1 base and J 0 bases, with 10 bases left between them. The CDR3 spans 16 residues. CDR1 is LNHDA, CDR2 SQIVND, per germline (reference sequence). These data are taken from a study of CD8 T cell repertoires and HIV-1 epitope variants. Study information: Separate wells received one of Twenty-five Gag or Nef variant peptides. T cells were cultured for roughly ten days with cytokines added on days 3 and 7. Study-wide results and limits: The TAALDMSHF plasma variant had no responses, unlike KF9 (about 5 clonotypes) and HW9 (one). The assay identified only TCR beta chains of antigen-proliferating T cells.

Here immunoSEQ multiplex PCR was the method, and the copy in TCRdb shows in-frame clones only, minus some. The sample has 1,200 or so clones; approximately 77% are singletons. The clonotype comes from a male donor with HIV. The V and J genes are TRBV19 and TRBJ1-5; no firm D call. The source material was cultured CD8+ T cells derived from PBMCs. The CDR3 coding sequence is TGTGCCAGTAGTATAGGACCGGCGTATAGCAATCAGCCCCAGCATTTT. It codes for CASSIGPAYSNQPQHF.